This TCR beta chain emerged from a study of shared clonotypes between healthy human individuals. Study as a whole: Sampling drew on donors who were a couple of women and a few men aged 18 to 49. General study findings and limits: Read depth was anticipated to influence clonotype sharing among donors. Only blood was sampled; tissue repertoires likely differ.

Unsorted PBMC samples were amplified in replicate PCRs containing 300 ng DNA, about 30,000 T cell genomes. The method was immunoSEQ multiplex PCR; TCRdb's version includes in-frame clones alone and lacks a portion of them. In the table there are some 450,000 clones, about 74% of which are singletons. As to this clone: The antigen remains undetermined.

Sequencing input: PBMCs. The clonotype originates from a woman in her forties in good health. Some clones in this sample may be carry-over from other donors' samples.

The CDR3 is CASSQIPGTTDTQYF. The CDR3 coding sequence is TGCGCCAGCAGCCAAATACCCGGGACCACAGATACGCAGTATTTT. The genes are TRBV4-1 and TRBJ2-3, with D perhaps matching TRBD1 or TRBD2 (5 bases each). V was pared by 2 bases and J by 2 bases, with 11 bases between. The CDR3 runs to 15 residues. The V gene's germline CDR1 is MGHRA and CDR2 YSYEKL.